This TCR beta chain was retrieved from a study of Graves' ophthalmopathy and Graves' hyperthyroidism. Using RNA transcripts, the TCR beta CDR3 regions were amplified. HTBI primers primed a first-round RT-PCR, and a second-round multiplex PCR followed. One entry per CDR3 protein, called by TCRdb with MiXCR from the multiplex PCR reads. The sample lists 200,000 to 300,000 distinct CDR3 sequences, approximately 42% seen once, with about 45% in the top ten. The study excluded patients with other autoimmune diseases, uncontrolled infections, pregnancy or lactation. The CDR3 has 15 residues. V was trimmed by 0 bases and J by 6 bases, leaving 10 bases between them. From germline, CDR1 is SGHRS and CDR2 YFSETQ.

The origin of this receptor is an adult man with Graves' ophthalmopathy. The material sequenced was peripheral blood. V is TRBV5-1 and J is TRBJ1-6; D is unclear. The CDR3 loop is CASSLEPELNSPLHF. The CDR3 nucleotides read TGCGCCAGCAGCTTGGAACCGGAGCTTAATTCACCCCTCCACTTT.